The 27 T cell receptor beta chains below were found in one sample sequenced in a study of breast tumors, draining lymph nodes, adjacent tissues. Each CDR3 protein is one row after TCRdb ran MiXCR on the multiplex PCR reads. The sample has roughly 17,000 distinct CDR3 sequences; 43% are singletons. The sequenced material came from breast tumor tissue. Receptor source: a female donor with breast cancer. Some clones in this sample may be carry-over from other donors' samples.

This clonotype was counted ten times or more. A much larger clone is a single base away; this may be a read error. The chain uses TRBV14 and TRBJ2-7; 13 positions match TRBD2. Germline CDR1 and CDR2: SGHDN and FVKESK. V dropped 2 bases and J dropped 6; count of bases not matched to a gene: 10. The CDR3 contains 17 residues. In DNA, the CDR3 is TGTGCCAGCAGCCAAATCGGACTAGCGGGAGATGCGGCCGAGCAGTACTTC. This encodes CASSQIGLAGDAAEQYF.

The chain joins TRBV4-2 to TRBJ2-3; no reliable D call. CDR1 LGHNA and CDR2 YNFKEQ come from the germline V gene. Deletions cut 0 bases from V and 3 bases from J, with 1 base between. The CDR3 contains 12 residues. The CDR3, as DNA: TGTGCCAGCAGCCAAGAAACAGATACGCAGTATTTT. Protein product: CASSQETDTQYF.

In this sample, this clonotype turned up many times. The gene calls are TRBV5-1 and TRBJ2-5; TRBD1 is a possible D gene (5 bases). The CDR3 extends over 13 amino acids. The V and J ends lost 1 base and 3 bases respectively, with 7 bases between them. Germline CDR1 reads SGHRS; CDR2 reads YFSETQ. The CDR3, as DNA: TGCGCCAGCAGCTTGAGCAGGGAAGAGACCCAGTACTTC. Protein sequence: CASSLSREETQYF. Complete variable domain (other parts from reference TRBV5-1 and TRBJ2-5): KAGVTQTPRYLIKTRGQQVTLSCSPISGHRSVSWYQQTPGQGLQFLFEYFSETQRNKGNFPGRFSGRQFSNSRSEMNVSTLELGDSALYLCASSLSREETQYFGPGTRLLVL.

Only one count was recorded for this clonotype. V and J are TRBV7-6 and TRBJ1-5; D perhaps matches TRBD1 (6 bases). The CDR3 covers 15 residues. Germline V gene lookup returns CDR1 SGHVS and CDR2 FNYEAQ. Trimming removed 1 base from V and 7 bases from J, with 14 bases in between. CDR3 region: CASSLVGGANQPQHF. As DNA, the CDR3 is TGTGCCAGCAGCTTAGTGGGGGGGGCAAACCAGCCCCAGCATTTT.

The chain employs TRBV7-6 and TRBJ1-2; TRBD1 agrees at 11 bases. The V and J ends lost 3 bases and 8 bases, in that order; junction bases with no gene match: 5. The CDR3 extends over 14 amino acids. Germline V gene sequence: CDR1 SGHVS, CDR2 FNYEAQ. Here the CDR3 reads CASSFGQGAEGYTF. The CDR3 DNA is TGTGCCAGCAGCTTCGGACAGGGGGCGGAGGGCTACACCTTC.

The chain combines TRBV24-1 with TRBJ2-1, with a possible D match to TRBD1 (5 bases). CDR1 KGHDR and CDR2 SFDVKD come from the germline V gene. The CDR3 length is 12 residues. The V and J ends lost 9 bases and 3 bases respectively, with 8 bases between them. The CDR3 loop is CATSTGYNEQFF. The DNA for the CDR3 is TGTGCCACCTCTACAGGCTACAATGAGCAGTTCTTC.

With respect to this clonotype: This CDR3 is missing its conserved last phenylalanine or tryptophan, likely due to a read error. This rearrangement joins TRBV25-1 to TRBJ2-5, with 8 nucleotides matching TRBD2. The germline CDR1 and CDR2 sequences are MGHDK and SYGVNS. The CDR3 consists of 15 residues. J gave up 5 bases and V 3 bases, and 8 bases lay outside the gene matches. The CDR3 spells CASSEPASGQETQYL. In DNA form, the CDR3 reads TGTGCCAGCAGTGAGCCGGCTAGCGGGCAGGAGACCCAGTACCTC.

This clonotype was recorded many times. CDR3 in DNA: TGCGCCAGCAGCTTGAATTGGGGGAGGGAGACCCAGTACTTC. Encoded protein: CASSLNWGRETQYF. V usage is TRBV5-1 and J usage is TRBJ2-5, with D possibly matching TRBD2 (6 bases). V was clipped by 1 base and J by 5 bases, with 12 bases between them. CDR1 SGHRS and CDR2 YFSETQ come from the germline V gene. The CDR3 has 14 amino acids.

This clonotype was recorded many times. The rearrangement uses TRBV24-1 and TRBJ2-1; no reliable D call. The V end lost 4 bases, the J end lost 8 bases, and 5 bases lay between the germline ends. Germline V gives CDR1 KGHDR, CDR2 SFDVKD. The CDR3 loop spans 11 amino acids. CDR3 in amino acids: CATSDGHEQFF. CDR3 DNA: TGTGCCACCAGTGACGGCCATGAGCAGTTCTTC.

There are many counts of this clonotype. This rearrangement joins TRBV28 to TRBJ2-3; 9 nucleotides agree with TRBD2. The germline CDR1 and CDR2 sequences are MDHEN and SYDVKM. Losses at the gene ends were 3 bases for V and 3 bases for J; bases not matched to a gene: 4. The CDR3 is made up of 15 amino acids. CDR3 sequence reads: CASSFSGRSTDTQYF. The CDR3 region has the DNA TGTGCCAGCAGTTTCAGCGGGAGGTCGACAGATACGCAGTATTTT.

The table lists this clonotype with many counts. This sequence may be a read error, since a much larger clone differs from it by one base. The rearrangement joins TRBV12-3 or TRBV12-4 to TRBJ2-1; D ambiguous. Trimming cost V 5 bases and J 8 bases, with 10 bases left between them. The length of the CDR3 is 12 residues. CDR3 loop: CASSDGSHEQFF. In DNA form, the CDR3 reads TGTGCCAGCAGTGACGGTTCGCATGAGCAGTTCTTC.

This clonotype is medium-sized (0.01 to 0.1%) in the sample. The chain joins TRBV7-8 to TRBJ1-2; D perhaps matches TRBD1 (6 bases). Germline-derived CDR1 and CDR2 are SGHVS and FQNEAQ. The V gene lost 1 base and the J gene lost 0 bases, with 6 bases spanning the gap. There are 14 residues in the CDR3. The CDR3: CASSLGTANYGYTF. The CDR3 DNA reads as TGTGCCAGCAGCTTAGGGACAGCTAACTATGGCTACACCTTC.

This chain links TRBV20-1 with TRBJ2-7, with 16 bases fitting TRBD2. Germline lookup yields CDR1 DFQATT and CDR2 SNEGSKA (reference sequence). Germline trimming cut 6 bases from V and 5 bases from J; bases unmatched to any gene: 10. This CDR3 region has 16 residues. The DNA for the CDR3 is TGCAGTGCCCAAGCCCCGGGACTAGCGGGAGGGGACGAGCAGTACTTC. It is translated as CSAQAPGLAGGDEQYF.

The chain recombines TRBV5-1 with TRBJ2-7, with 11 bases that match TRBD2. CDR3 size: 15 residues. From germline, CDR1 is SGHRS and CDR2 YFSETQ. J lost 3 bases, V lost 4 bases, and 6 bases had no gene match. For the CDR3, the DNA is TGCGCCAGCAGCCCGCTAGCGGGAGGATACTACGAGCAGTACTTC. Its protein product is CASSPLAGGYYEQYF.

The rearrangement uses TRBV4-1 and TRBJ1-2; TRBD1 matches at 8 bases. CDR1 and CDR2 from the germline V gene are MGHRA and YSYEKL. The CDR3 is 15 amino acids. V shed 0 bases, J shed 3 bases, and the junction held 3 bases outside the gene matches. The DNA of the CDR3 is TGCGCCAGCAGCCAAGATCCAGGGGGCCACTATGGCTACACCTTC. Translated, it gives CASSQDPGGHYGYTF.

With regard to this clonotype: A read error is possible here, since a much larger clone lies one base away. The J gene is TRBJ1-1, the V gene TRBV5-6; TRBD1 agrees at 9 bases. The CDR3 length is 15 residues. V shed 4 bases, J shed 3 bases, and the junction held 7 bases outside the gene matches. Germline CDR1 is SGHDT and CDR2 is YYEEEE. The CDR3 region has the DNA TGTGCCAGCAGCCCTGGGGACAGGGTGGACACTGAAGCTTTCTTT. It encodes CASSPGDRVDTEAFF.

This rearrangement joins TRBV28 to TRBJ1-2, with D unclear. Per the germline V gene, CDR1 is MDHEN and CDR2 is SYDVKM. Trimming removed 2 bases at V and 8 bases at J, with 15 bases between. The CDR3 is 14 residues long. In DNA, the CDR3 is TGTGCCAGCAGTTTAAATTTGGGAGGATTAGGCTACACCTTC. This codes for CASSLNLGGLGYTF.

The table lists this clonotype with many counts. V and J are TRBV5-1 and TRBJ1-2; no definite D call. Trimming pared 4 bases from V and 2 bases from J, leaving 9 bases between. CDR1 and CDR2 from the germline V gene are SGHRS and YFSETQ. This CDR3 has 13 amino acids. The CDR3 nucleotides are TGCGCCAGCAGCCCTGAAGCAAACTATGGCTACACCTTC. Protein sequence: CASSPEANYGYTF. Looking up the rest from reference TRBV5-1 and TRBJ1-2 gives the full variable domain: KAGVTQTPRYLIKTRGQQVTLSCSPISGHRSVSWYQQTPGQGLQFLFEYFSETQRNKGNFPGRFSGRQFSNSRSEMNVSTLELGDSALYLCASSPEANYGYTFGSGTRLTVV.

The CDR3 DNA sequence: TGCGCCAGCAGCCGAGCGCCGGGCGCGGGCTACAATGAGCAGTTCTTC. Translation gives CASSRAPGAGYNEQFF. The chain has TRBV4-1 and TRBJ2-1, with D perhaps TRBD2 (5 bases). Trimming cost V 4 bases and J 3 bases, with 16 bases left between them. CDR3 length: 16 residues. Germline CDR1 and CDR2: MGHRA and YSYEKL.

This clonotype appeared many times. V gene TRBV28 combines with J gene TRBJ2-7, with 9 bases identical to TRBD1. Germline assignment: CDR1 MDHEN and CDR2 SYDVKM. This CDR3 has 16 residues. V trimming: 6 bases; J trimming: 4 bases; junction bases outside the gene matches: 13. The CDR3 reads CASRPSGQGSIYEQYF. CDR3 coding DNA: TGTGCCAGCAGACCCTCCGGACAGGGGTCCATATACGAGCAGTACTTC.

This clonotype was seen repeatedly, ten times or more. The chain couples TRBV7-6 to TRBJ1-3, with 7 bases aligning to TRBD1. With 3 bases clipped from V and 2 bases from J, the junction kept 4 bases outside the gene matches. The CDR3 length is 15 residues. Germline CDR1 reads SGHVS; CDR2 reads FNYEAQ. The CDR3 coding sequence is TGTGCCAGCAGCTTGGCGACAGGGACTGGAAACACCATATATTTT. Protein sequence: CASSLATGTGNTIYF. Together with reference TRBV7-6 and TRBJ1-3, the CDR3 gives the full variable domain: GAGVSQSPRYKVTKRGQDVALRCDPISGHVSLYWYRQALGQGPEFLTYFNYEAQQDKSGLPNDRFSAERPEGSISTLTIQRTEQRDSAMYRCASSLATGTGNTIYFGEGSWLTVV.

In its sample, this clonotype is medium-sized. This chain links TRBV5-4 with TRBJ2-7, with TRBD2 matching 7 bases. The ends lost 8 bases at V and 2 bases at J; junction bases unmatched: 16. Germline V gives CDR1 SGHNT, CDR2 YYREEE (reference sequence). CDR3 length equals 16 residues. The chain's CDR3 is CARARLAVPLTYEQYF. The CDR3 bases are TGTGCCAGAGCCCGTCTAGCGGTACCTCTGACCTACGAGCAGTACTTC.

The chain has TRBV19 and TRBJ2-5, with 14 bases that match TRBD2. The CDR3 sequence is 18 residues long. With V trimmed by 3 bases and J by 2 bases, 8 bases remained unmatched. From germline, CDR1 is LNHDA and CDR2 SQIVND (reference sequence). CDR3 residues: CASSIGLAGGGAQETQYF. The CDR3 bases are TGTGCCAGTAGTATTGGACTAGCGGGAGGTGGAGCGCAAGAGACCCAGTACTTC.

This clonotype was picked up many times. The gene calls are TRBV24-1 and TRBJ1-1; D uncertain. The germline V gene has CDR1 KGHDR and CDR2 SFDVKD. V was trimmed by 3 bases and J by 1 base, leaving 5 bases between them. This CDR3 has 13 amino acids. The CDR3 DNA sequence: TGTGCCACCAGTGATAAAGGGAACACTGAAGCTTTCTTT. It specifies CATSDKGNTEAFF.

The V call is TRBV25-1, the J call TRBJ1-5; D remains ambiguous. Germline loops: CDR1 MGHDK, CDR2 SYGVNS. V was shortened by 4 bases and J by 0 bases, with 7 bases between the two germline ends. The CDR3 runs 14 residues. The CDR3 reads CASSGRNSNQPQHF. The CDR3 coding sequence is TGTGCCAGCAGTGGGCGGAATAGCAATCAGCCCCAGCATTTT.

The CDR3 loop reads CASSLGHPDPNTGELFF. CDR3 sequence (DNA): TGTGCCAGCAGCTTGGGGCACCCGGACCCGAACACCGGGGAGCTGTTTTTT. The rearrangement uses TRBV5-4 and TRBJ2-2; D unclear. The CDR3 contains 17 residues. V lost 0 bases, J lost 0 bases, and 12 bases lay in between. Germline loops: CDR1 SGHNT, CDR2 YYREEE (reference sequence).

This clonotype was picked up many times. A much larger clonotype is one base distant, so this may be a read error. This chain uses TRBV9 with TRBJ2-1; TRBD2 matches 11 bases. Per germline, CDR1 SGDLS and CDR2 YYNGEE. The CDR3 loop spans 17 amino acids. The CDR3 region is CASGGGGTSGDYTEQFF. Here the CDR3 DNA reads TGTGCCAGTGGGGGGGGAGGGACTAGCGGAGACTACACTGAGCAGTTCTTC. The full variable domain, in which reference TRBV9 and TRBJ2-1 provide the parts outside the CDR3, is DSGVTQTPKHLITATGQRVTLRCSPRSGDLSVYWYQQSLDQGLQFLIQYYNGEERAKGNILERFSAQQFPDLHSELNLSSLELGDSALYFCASGGGGTSGDYTEQFFGPGTRLTVL.